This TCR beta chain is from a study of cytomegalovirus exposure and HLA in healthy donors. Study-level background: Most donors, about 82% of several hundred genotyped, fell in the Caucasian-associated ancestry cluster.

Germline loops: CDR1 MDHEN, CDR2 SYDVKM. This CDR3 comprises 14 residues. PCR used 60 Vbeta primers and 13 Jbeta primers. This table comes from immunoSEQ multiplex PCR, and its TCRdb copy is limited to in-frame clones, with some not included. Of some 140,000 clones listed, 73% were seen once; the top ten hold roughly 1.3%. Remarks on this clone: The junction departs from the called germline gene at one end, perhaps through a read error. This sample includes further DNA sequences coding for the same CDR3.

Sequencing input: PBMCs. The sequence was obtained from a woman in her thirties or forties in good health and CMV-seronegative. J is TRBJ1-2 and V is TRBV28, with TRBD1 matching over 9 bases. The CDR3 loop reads CASSDYRGLGGYTF. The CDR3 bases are TGTGCCAGCAGTGACTACAGGGGGCTGGGTGGCTACACCTTT.